The 25 T cell receptor beta chains below come from one sample, sequenced in a study of T cell repertoires in cytomegalovirus infection. MiXCR, run by TCRdb on the reads, gives a single entry per CDR3 protein. The sample includes some 300,000 distinct CDR3 sequences, 15% to 20% of them seen just once. Input material: PBMCs. These receptors originate from a human donor in good health (CMV status not recorded). Some clones in this sample may be carry-over from other donors' samples.

The chain uses TRBV19 and TRBJ2-1, with 7 bases lining up with TRBD1. The CDR3 totals 12 residues. After removal of 11 bases from V and 15 bases from J, the junction contained 16 bases not matched to a gene. CDR1 and CDR2 from the germline V gene are LNHDA and SQIVND (reference sequence). The CDR3, as DNA: TGTGCCCCGCGGCAAGGGGGCCGCTTCCGGTTCTTC. Translating gives CAPRQGGRFRFF.

This clonotype was seen a few times. The chain combines TRBV28 with TRBJ2-1, with D possibly matching TRBD1 (6 bases). In germline, CDR1 is MDHEN, CDR2 SYDVKM. Trimming cost V 5 bases and J 12 bases, with 23 bases left between them. This CDR3 is built from 15 residues. CDR3 loop: CASSLPWGLPQGQFF. CDR3 nucleotide sequence: TGTGCCAGCAGTCTTCCGTGGGGGCTTCCCCAAGGGCAGTTCTTC.

Only one count was recorded for this clonotype. The CDR3 bases are TGTGCCAGCAGCTTGGACCAGGGGGCGCTTTACGAGCAGTACTTC. This codes for CASSLDQGALYEQYF. The chain has TRBV5-4 and TRBJ2-7, with 8 bases aligning to TRBD1. The V gene's germline CDR1 is SGHNT and CDR2 YYREEE (reference sequence). V lost 0 bases and J lost 4; bases outside the gene matches: 6. The CDR3 is 15 amino acids.

The rearrangement joins TRBV6-6 to TRBJ2-5, with a tentative D call TRBD2 (6 bases). CDR3 length: 14 amino acids. V shed 7 bases and J shed 5 bases, with 17 bases lying between them. The germline gives CDR1 MNHNY, CDR2 SVGAGI (reference sequence). CDR3 amino acids: CASINTASGETQYF. The CDR3 DNA sequence: TGTGCCAGCATTAATACAGCGAGCGGGGAGACCCAGTACTTC.

This clonotype was counted ten times or more. The chain is built from TRBV7-9 and TRBJ2-3, with 9 positions matching TRBD2. CDR1 is SEHNR, CDR2 FQNEAQ, per germline (reference sequence). CDR3 length: 16 residues. With V trimmed by 4 bases and J by 5 bases, 10 bases remained unmatched. The CDR3 DNA is TGTGCCAGCAGCTCCGGGGCGGGGGGGCCGGGAGATACGCAGTATTTT. This sequence encodes CASSSGAGGPGDTQYF.

The table lists this clonotype with a few counts. The chain has TRBV5-1 and TRBJ2-7; D not resolved. This CDR3 is built from 12 residues. Deletions cut 0 bases from V and 5 bases from J, with 6 bases between. Germline-derived CDR1 and CDR2 are SGHRS and YFSETQ. DNA of the CDR3: TGCGCCAGCAGCTTGGAATTCCACGAGCAGTACTTC. It yields the protein CASSLEFHEQYF.

V is TRBV2 and J is TRBJ2-3; D may be TRBD1 (5 bases). V was pared by 5 bases and J by 3 bases, with 15 bases between. The CDR3 consists of 15 residues. CDR1 and CDR2 (germline): SNHLY, FYNNEI. CDR3 in amino acids: CASSSQGVGTDTQYF. The CDR3 nucleotides read TGTGCCAGCAGTAGTCAGGGTGTTGGTACAGATACGCAGTATTTT.

The J gene is TRBJ2-1, the V gene TRBV6-5; D is possibly TRBD1 (8 bases). This CDR3 contains 15 residues. V lost 6 bases and J 8 bases, leaving 20 bases between the germline ends. Germline loops: CDR1 MNHEY, CDR2 SVGAGI. The chain's CDR3 is CASRTGQGGWDEQFF. The CDR3 DNA follows: TGTGCCAGCAGGACCGGACAGGGAGGGTGGGATGAGCAGTTCTTC.

This clonotype was picked up many times. V and J are TRBV12-3 or TRBV12-4 and TRBJ2-7; D may be TRBD2 (6 bases). The CDR3 has 14 amino acids. V lost 3 bases and J lost 1, with 10 bases in between. This CDR3 is CASSLGGWSYEQYF. The CDR3 DNA sequence: TGTGCCAGCAGTTTGGGGGGATGGTCCTACGAGCAGTACTTC.

This clonotype was recorded at least ten times. The chain employs TRBV12-3 or TRBV12-4 and TRBJ2-3; D unresolved. V lost 5 bases and J 6 bases, leaving 6 bases between the germline ends. The length of the CDR3 is 11 residues. CDR3 bases: TGTGCCAGCAGTCGGTGGGATACGCAGTATTTT. Encoded protein: CASSRWDTQYF.

This clonotype was seen more than once but under ten times. The genes are TRBV20-1 and TRBJ2-3, with TRBD1 as a possible D gene (5 bases). Between the trimmed V and J ends, which lost 3 bases and 2 bases, there was a span of 12 bases. The length of the CDR3 is 14 residues. The V gene's germline CDR1 is DFQATT and CDR2 SNEGSKA (reference sequence). This CDR3 is CSASHRTNTDTQYF. For the CDR3, the DNA is TGCAGTGCTAGTCACAGGACAAACACAGATACGCAGTATTTT.

This sequence joins TRBV4-1 and TRBJ2-5; D may be TRBD1 (6 bases). The CDR3 contains 16 residues. Germline V lookup: CDR1 MGHRA, CDR2 YSYEKL. The V and J ends lost 4 bases and 5 bases respectively, with 20 bases between them. CDR3: CASSRQQDGQGETQYF. The CDR3 nucleotides read TGCGCCAGCAGCCGCCAACAGGATGGGCAGGGGGAGACCCAGTACTTC.

This clonotype was detected only a few times. This sequence joins TRBV5-1 and TRBJ1-2; D unresolved. Germline CDR1 SGHRS, CDR2 YFSETQ. CDR3 length: 13 amino acids. Trimming removed 0 bases at V and 3 bases at J, with 6 bases between. CDR3 nucleotides: TGCGCCAGCAGCTTGGACCAGGACTATGGCTACACCTTC. It translates to CASSLDQDYGYTF.

This clonotype showed up many times. The rearrangement links TRBV7-2 to TRBJ2-7; D tentatively reads TRBD1 or TRBD2 (7 bases each). This CDR3 is 15 amino acids long. Trimming shortened V by 5 bases and J by 0 bases, and 14 bases separated the two germline ends. Germline assignment: CDR1 SGHTA and CDR2 FQGNSA. CDR3 protein: CASSPGGAISYEQYF. DNA of the CDR3: TGTGCCAGCAGCCCAGGGGGGGCGATCTCCTACGAGCAGTACTTC. The full variable domain, with the rest looked up from reference TRBV7-2 and TRBJ2-7, is GAGVSQSPSNKVTEKGKDVELRCDPISGHTALYWYRQSLGQGLEFLIYFQGNSAPDKSGLPSDRFSAERTGGSVSTLTIQRTQQEDSAVYLCASSPGGAISYEQYFGPGTRLTVT.

A few counts support this clonotype. This sequence joins TRBV28 and TRBJ1-2, with TRBD1 identical over 10 bases. Unmatched junction bases numbered 17, after V lost 6 bases and J lost 1 base. Germline V CDR1 and CDR2: MDHEN, SYDVKM. The CDR3 sequence is 19 residues long. The CDR3 region is CASRTIPGQGSHDNYGYTF. The CDR3 region has the DNA TGTGCCAGCAGGACTATTCCGGGACAGGGGTCTCATGATAACTATGGCTACACCTTC.

The chain joins TRBV10-3 to TRBJ2-7; weak D call: TRBD2 (6 bases). Trimming removed 10 bases at V and 3 bases at J, with 10 bases between. CDR1 ENHRY and CDR2 SYGVKD come from the germline V gene. The CDR3 is 11 residues long. The CDR3 region has the DNA TGTGCCACAGGCGGGGTCTACGAGCAGTACTTC. Protein: CATGGVYEQYF.

This clonotype was counted many times. The chain employs TRBV7-2 and TRBJ2-3; D is uncertain. V lost 8 bases and J lost 2, with 14 bases in between. Germline loops: CDR1 SGHTA, CDR2 FQGNSA. The CDR3 is made up of 14 amino acids. The CDR3 region is CASATWTNTDTQYF. DNA for the CDR3: TGTGCCAGCGCGACTTGGACCAACACAGATACGCAGTATTTT.

The chain combines TRBV20-1 with TRBJ2-3; D perhaps matches TRBD2 (5 bases). This CDR3 region has 15 residues. V was pared by 1 base and J by 3 bases, with 14 bases between. The germline V gene has CDR1 DFQATT and CDR2 SNEGSKA (reference sequence). The CDR3 nucleotides are TGCAGTGCTAGAGTTGCGAGCGGCCCGACAGATACGCAGTATTTT. The encoded protein is CSARVASGPTDTQYF.

The chain joins TRBV6-5 to TRBJ1-2; a possible D gene is TRBD1 (5 bases). CDR3 length equals 14 residues. Trimming took 8 bases from V and 8 from J, leaving 21 bases between them. Germline loops: CDR1 MNHEY, CDR2 SVGAGI. CDR3 sequence reads: CASVGTIPGDGYTF. Written as DNA, the CDR3 is TGTGCCAGCGTAGGGACTATTCCCGGAGACGGCTACACCTTC.

J is TRBJ2-7 and V is TRBV7-9; no clear D. Germline loops: CDR1 SEHNR, CDR2 FQNEAQ (reference sequence). The CDR3 is 14 residues long. With 2 bases removed from V and 4 bases from J, the gap between germline ends came to 12 bases. Here the CDR3 DNA reads TGTGCCAGCAGCTTATTCTACAGACCATACGAGCAGTACTTC. Translation gives CASSLFYRPYEQYF.

As for this clonotype: This sequence may be a read error, since a much larger clone differs from it by one base. This sequence joins TRBV28 and TRBJ1-1; D is ambiguous. Germline V gives CDR1 MDHEN, CDR2 SYDVKM. Trimming cost V 6 bases and J 3 bases, with 5 bases left between them. This CDR3 has 11 residues. The CDR3, as DNA: TGTGCCAGCAGCTACGACACTGAAGCTTTCTTT. Amino acids: CASSYDTEAFF.

This clonotype has just a few counts. V and J are TRBV6-5 and TRBJ2-2, with D perhaps matching TRBD2 (5 bases). CDR1 is MNHEY and CDR2 is SVGAGI in the germline V gene. The ends were cut back, 2 bases at V and 6 bases at J, with 10 bases in the middle. This CDR3 region has 14 residues. CDR3 region: CASSYEGGPGELFF. The CDR3 nucleotides are TGTGCCAGCAGTTACGAGGGCGGTCCCGGGGAGCTGTTTTTT.

J is TRBJ1-1 and V is TRBV28; 7 bases are a match to TRBD1. Trimming cost V 7 bases and J 5 bases; bases outside gene matches: 13. The CDR3 length is 15 residues. Germline V gene lookup returns CDR1 MDHEN and CDR2 SYDVKM. The CDR3 bases are TGTGCCAGCACAGTTCCCGACAGGGTGAGGACTGAAGCTTTCTTT. Its translation is CASTVPDRVRTEAFF.

Only a few counts were recorded for this clonotype. The genes are TRBV4-2 and TRBJ2-1; TRBD2 matches 13 bases. CDR1 and CDR2 (germline): LGHNA, YNFKEQ. The CDR3 extends over 18 amino acids. Trimming took 0 bases from V and 7 from J; bases not matched to a gene: 9. CDR3 DNA sequence: TGTGCCAGCAGCCAAGAGTCTGGGACTAGCGGGGTCAGGAATGAGCAGTTCTTC. Amino acids: CASSQESGTSGVRNEQFF.

V is TRBV27 and J is TRBJ2-3, with 7 bases matching TRBD2. The CDR3 is made up of 19 amino acids. Germline V gene sequence: CDR1 MNHEY, CDR2 SMNVEV (reference sequence). V shed 6 bases, J shed 0 bases, and the junction held 18 bases outside the gene matches. The CDR3: CASRSIGTTGPSSTDTQYF. The CDR3 DNA reads as TGTGCCAGCAGATCGATTGGGACTACGGGCCCCTCTAGCACAGATACGCAGTATTTT.